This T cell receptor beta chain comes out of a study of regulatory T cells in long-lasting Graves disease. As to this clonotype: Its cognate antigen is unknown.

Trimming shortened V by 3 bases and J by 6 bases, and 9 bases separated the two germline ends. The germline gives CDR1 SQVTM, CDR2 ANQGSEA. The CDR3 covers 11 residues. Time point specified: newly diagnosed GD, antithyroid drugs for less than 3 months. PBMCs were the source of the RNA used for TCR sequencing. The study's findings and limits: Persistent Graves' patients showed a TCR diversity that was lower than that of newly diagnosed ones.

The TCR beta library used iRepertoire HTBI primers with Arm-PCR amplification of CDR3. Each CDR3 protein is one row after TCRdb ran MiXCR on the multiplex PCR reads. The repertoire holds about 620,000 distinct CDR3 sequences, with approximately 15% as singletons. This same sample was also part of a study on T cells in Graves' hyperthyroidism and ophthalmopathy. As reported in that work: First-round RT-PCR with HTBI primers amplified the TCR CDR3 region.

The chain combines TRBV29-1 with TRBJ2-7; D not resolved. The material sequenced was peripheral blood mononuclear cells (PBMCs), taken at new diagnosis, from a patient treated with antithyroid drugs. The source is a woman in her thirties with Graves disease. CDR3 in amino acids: CSVEWWSEQYF. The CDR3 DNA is TGCAGCGTTGAGTGGTGGTCCGAGCAGTACTTC.